These 29 T cell receptor beta chains share one sample of origin, sequenced in a study of blood T cell repertoires in COVID-19. Using immunoSEQ multiplex PCR, the repertoire was profiled, and TCRdb retains in-frame clones only, with some absent. The table shows 150,000 to 200,000 clones, with about 85% occurring only once. The specimen was PBMCs or T cells enriched from blood (not recorded which). The receptors derive from a woman between 40 and 50 years old with acute COVID-19.

The V call is TRBV20-1, the J call TRBJ2-3, with D tentatively TRBD2 (6 bases). The V gene lost 5 bases and the J gene lost 11 bases, with 14 bases spanning the gap. This CDR3 has 11 residues. Per germline, CDR1 DFQATT and CDR2 SNEGSKA (reference sequence). CDR3 coding DNA: TGCAGTGCTTCCGGCCGGAGGGAGCAGTATTTT. Translating gives CSASGRREQYF.

V and J are TRBV6-6 and TRBJ2-2; maybe TRBD2 (6 bases). The CDR3 loop spans 16 amino acids. The germline gives CDR1 MNHNY, CDR2 SVGAGI (reference sequence). Trimming left V 0 bases short and J 3 bases short, with 11 bases between. The CDR3 DNA is TGTGCCAGCAGTTACTCGGCGGGAAGGGACACCGGGGAGCTGTTTTTT. The encoded protein is CASSYSAGRDTGELFF.

The V call is TRBV6-1, the J call TRBJ2-1, with 9 bases aligning to TRBD2. The CDR3 has 14 amino acids. Germline V gene lookup returns CDR1 MNHNS and CDR2 SASEGT. Trimming at V came to 2 bases and at J to 10 bases, leaving 6 bases not matched to a gene. In nucleotides, the CDR3 is TGTGCCAGCAGTGAAAGTGGGACTAGCTTGGAGCAGTTCTTC. Translated, it gives CASSESGTSLEQFF.

V and J are TRBV29-1 and TRBJ2-3, with 10 bases matching TRBD1. CDR1 and CDR2 from the germline V gene are SQVTM and ANQGSEA. There are 12 residues in the CDR3. V was clipped by 7 bases and J by 3 bases; unmatched bases: 1. CDR3 bases: TGCAGCGCGGACAGGGGGACAGATACGCAGTATTTT. Protein sequence: CSADRGTDTQYF.

This chain joins TRBV5-1 and TRBJ1-1, with 7 bases lining up with TRBD1. Germline values: CDR1 SGHRS, CDR2 YFSETQ. V trimming: 0 bases; J trimming: 7 bases; junction bases outside the gene matches: 3. The CDR3 consists of 13 residues. CDR3 sequence: CASSLEGGFEAFF. CDR3 DNA: TGCGCCAGCAGCTTGGAAGGGGGCTTTGAAGCTTTCTTT.

The rearrangement uses TRBV11-2 and TRBJ2-2; 9 bases line up with TRBD1. The CDR3 has 16 amino acids. Germline V gives CDR1 SGHAT, CDR2 FQNNGV. V was clipped by 5 bases and J by 5 bases; unmatched bases: 9. CDR3 DNA: TGTGCCAGCAGCAGGGGACAGGGTCGGCTTACCGGGGAGCTGTTTTTT. Its translation: CASSRGQGRLTGELFF.

The gene calls are TRBV7-9 and TRBJ2-2, with 7 bases lining up with TRBD2. Unmatched junction bases numbered 8, after V lost 10 bases and J lost 6 bases. Germline V gives CDR1 SEHNR, CDR2 FQNEAQ (reference sequence). This CDR3 is built from 13 residues. CDR3 protein: CANSGEGSGELFF. CDR3 DNA sequence: TGTGCCAACTCCGGGGAGGGGTCCGGGGAGCTGTTTTTT.

This rearrangement joins TRBV7-9 to TRBJ1-2; perhaps TRBD1 as D (6 bases). The germline gives CDR1 SEHNR, CDR2 FQNEAQ (reference sequence). V lost 5 bases and J 3 bases, leaving 16 bases between the germline ends. The CDR3 is made up of 15 amino acids. CDR3 sequence: CASSPLEAGDYGYTF. CDR3 bases: TGTGCCAGCAGCCCACTTGAGGCAGGGGACTATGGCTACACCTTC.

This clone was seen once. The identical CDR3 is also encoded by other nucleotide sequences in the sample. The chain uses TRBV7-3 and TRBJ2-3; 9 bases fit TRBD1. CDR1 SGHTA and CDR2 FQGTGA come from the germline V gene. J lost 4 bases, V lost 3 bases, and 2 bases had no gene match. The CDR3 covers 14 residues. The CDR3 here is CASSLTGGSDTQYF. The CDR3 nucleotides read TGTGCCAGCAGCTTGACAGGGGGGTCAGATACGCAGTATTTT. Drawing the rest from reference TRBV7-3 and TRBJ2-3, the complete variable domain is GAGVSQTPSNKVTEKGKYVELRCDPISGHTALYWYRQSLGQGPEFLIYFQGTGAADDSGLPNDRFFAVRPEGSVSTLKIQRTERGDSAVYLCASSLTGGSDTQYFGPGTRLTVL.

This clone was counted once. J is TRBJ1-5 and V is TRBV6-5; 7 nucleotides agree with TRBD1. V lost 4 bases and J lost 0; bases outside the gene matches: 6. CDR1 and CDR2 from the germline V gene are MNHEY and SVGAGI. The CDR3 runs to 16 residues. The chain's CDR3 is CASSLTGLNSNQPQHF. The CDR3 DNA reads as TGTGCCAGCAGTTTGACAGGGCTTAATAGCAATCAGCCCCAGCATTTT.

The chain couples TRBV7-3 to TRBJ2-2; D is possibly TRBD2 (6 bases). The CDR3 runs to 15 residues. The germline gives CDR1 SGHTA, CDR2 FQGTGA. Trimming removed 5 bases from V and 2 bases from J, with 12 bases in between. In DNA form, the CDR3 reads TGTGCCAGCAGCCCTGGGACTCCCAACACCGGGGAGCTGTTTTTT. Residues: CASSPGTPNTGELFF.

In its sample, this clone was seen a few times. Other DNA sequences in the sample encode the same CDR3. This sequence joins TRBV9 and TRBJ2-5, with D possibly TRBD1 on 5 matching bases. CDR3 length equals 14 residues. With 1 base removed from V and 2 bases from J, the gap between germline ends came to 9 bases. Germline V gene lookup returns CDR1 SGDLS and CDR2 YYNGEE. The CDR3 reads CASSVQGGQETQYF. Written as DNA, the CDR3 is TGTGCCAGCAGCGTACAGGGCGGACAAGAGACCCAGTACTTC.

The chain combines TRBV7-2 with TRBJ2-3, with TRBD2 matching 8 bases. Per germline, CDR1 SGHTA and CDR2 FQGNSA. The CDR3 is made up of 16 amino acids. Trimming removed 1 base from V and 2 bases from J; junction bases left unmatched: 5. CDR3 DNA sequence: TGTGCCAGCAGCTTAGATAGCGGGAACCCCACAGATACGCAGTATTTT. Translation: CASSLDSGNPTDTQYF.

The CDR3 protein is CASDGDGYTF. In DNA, the CDR3 is TGTGCTAGTGACGGGGATGGCTACACCTTC. The rearrangement uses TRBV12-5 and TRBJ1-2, with D unresolved. V shed 7 bases and J shed 6 bases, with 6 bases lying between them. The CDR3 runs 10 residues. Germline V CDR1 and CDR2: LGHNT, FRNRAP.

In its sample, this clone was seen a few times. The CDR3 nucleotides read TGTGCCAGCAGTCCCCGACTAGCGGGAGTCCTCCTGGGGGATACGCAGTATTTT. Translation: CASSPRLAGVLLGDTQYF. This rearrangement joins TRBV27 to TRBJ2-3, with TRBD2 matching 12 bases. CDR1 is MNHEY and CDR2 is SMNVEV in the germline V gene (reference sequence). The length of the CDR3 is 18 residues. V was clipped by 5 bases and J by 6 bases; unmatched bases: 15.

The rearrangement links TRBV7-2 to TRBJ1-2; 7 nucleotides agree with TRBD1. With 5 bases clipped from V and 6 bases from J, the junction kept 12 bases outside the gene matches. Germline V gene data show CDR1 as SGHTA and CDR2 as FQGNSA. The CDR3 runs to 15 residues. The CDR3 sequence: CASSTRGGAVDGYTF. In DNA, the CDR3 is TGTGCCAGCAGCACTCGAGGGGGCGCGGTTGATGGCTACACCTTC.

V gene TRBV5-1 combines with J gene TRBJ2-3, with 14 bases lining up with TRBD2. The trim removed 0 bases at V and 4 bases at J, leaving 7 bases unmatched. Germline CDR1 is SGHRS and CDR2 is YFSETQ. The CDR3 spans 18 residues. The CDR3 protein is CASSLVGTSGSGADTQYF. For the CDR3, the DNA is TGCGCCAGCAGCTTGGTCGGGACTAGCGGGAGTGGGGCAGATACGCAGTATTTT.

The rearrangement links TRBV11-3 to TRBJ2-1, with TRBD2 matching 7 bases. V shed 7 bases, J shed 5 bases, and the junction held 8 bases outside the gene matches. Germline V gene data show CDR1 as SGHNT and CDR2 as YENEEA. The CDR3 extends over 14 amino acids. The CDR3 sequence is CASKLAGVNNEQFF. In DNA form, the CDR3 reads TGTGCCAGCAAACTCGCGGGGGTGAACAATGAGCAGTTCTTC.

A single count supports this clone. This chain uses TRBV6-5 with TRBJ2-7; no definite D call. This CDR3 is 14 amino acids long. CDR1 is MNHEY and CDR2 is SVGAGI in the germline V gene. Trimming shortened V by 2 bases and J by 3 bases, and 11 bases separated the two germline ends. CDR3 DNA: TGTGCCAGCAGTTACGATGGCAGGAACTACGAGCAGTACGTC. Protein: CASSYDGRNYEQYV.

This clone appeared many times. The chain uses TRBV27 and TRBJ2-1; TRBD2 matches 7 bases. The CDR3 sequence is 17 residues long. CDR1 is MNHEY and CDR2 is SMNVEV in the germline V gene (reference sequence). V lost 6 bases, J lost 0 bases, and 11 bases stayed unmatched. For the CDR3, the DNA is TGTGCCAGCAGCCGAAGGCCTGGGGACTACTCCTACAATGAGCAGTTCTTC. Protein: CASSRRPGDYSYNEQFF.

This clone has a handful of counts. The V call is TRBV18, the J call TRBJ2-3; 7 bases are a match to TRBD1. The trim removed 1 base at V and 1 base at J, leaving 5 bases unmatched. Germline-derived CDR1 and CDR2 are KGHSH and LQKENI. CDR3 size: 16 residues. CDR3: CASSPLGTAGTDTQYF. In nucleotides, the CDR3 is TGTGCCAGCTCACCACTCGGGACAGCGGGCACAGATACGCAGTATTTT. Filled out from reference TRBV18 and TRBJ2-3, the complete variable domain reads NAGVMQNPRHLVRRRGQEARLRCSPMKGHSHVYWYRQLPEEGLKFMVYLQKENIIDESGMPKERFSAEFPKEGPSILRIQQVVRGDSAAYFCASSPLGTAGTDTQYFGPGTRLTVL.

V usage is TRBV13 and J usage is TRBJ1-2; TRBD1 agrees at 8 bases. This CDR3 comprises 13 residues. Looked up from germline, CDR1 is PRHDT and CDR2 is FYEKMQ (reference sequence). The ends lost 9 bases at V and 4 bases at J; junction bases unmatched: 7. DNA of the CDR3: TGTGCCAGTACACAGGGGGATGTCTATGGCTACACCTTC. Amino acids: CASTQGDVYGYTF.

The chain uses TRBV10-1 and TRBJ1-1, with a weak D call TRBD1 (6 bases). Per the germline V gene, CDR1 is WNHNN and CDR2 is SYGVQD (reference sequence). The ends were cut back, 0 bases at V and 5 bases at J, with 16 bases in the middle. CDR3 size: 16 residues. The CDR3 nucleotides are TGCGCCAGCAGTGAGTCGATTTCTAGGGGGACGACTGAAGCTTTCTTT. Protein product: CASSESISRGTTEAFF.

The chain recombines TRBV4-1 with TRBJ2-1; D unclear. The CDR3 is 14 amino acids. V gave up 0 bases and J gave up 10 bases, with 13 bases separating them. Germline CDR1 MGHRA, CDR2 YSYEKL. CDR3 amino acids: CASSQDEAMWEQFF. The CDR3 nucleotides are TGCGCCAGCAGCCAAGATGAAGCGATGTGGGAGCAGTTCTTC.

CDR3 sequence (DNA): TGTGCCAGCAGCTTCGGGACAGCCCACAGGGCCACTGAAGCTTTCTTT. It yields the protein CASSFGTAHRATEAFF. V is TRBV11-2 and J is TRBJ1-1; 7 bases fit TRBD1. The V segment lost 3 bases and the J segment 4 bases; nucleotides outside the gene matches: 11. Germline-derived CDR1 and CDR2 are SGHAT and FQNNGV. This CDR3 is 16 amino acids long.

V is TRBV2 and J is TRBJ2-1; D not resolved. The V end was cut by 7 bases, the J end by 4 bases, with 11 bases between. Germline V lookup: CDR1 SNHLY, CDR2 FYNNEI. The CDR3 runs to 13 residues. CDR3 sequence (DNA): TGTGCCAGCACCTGGTATCTATACAATGAGCAGTTCTTC. Residues: CASTWYLYNEQFF.

The chain recombines TRBV5-4 with TRBJ1-1; 7 nucleotides line up with TRBD1. V gave up 4 bases and J gave up 11 bases; unmatched junction bases: 8. The CDR3 extends over 12 amino acids. CDR1 is SGHNT and CDR2 is YYREEE in the germline V gene (reference sequence). In DNA form, the CDR3 reads TGTGCCAGCAGCCGTACAGGGGAAAGCGCTTTCTTT. Its translation: CASSRTGESAFF.

The gene calls are TRBV19 and TRBJ2-7, with 8 bases that match TRBD1. Looked up from germline, CDR1 is LNHDA and CDR2 is SQIVND (reference sequence). The junction had 7 bases not matched to a gene; V was cut back by 5 bases and J by 4 bases. This CDR3 has 14 residues. CDR3 residues: CASSPGTGFYEQYF. DNA of the CDR3: TGTGCCAGTAGTCCCGGGACAGGTTTTTACGAGCAGTACTTC.

The DNA for the CDR3 is TGTGCCAGCAGTTACGACAGGAATACGGGGGGCTACACCTTC. This codes for CASSYDRNTGGYTF. The chain employs TRBV6-5 and TRBJ1-2; a possible D gene is TRBD1 (6 bases). V was clipped by 2 bases and J by 8 bases, with 15 bases between them. The CDR3 spans 14 residues. Per germline, CDR1 MNHEY and CDR2 SVGAGI.